The source of this T cell receptor (beta chain) is a study of blood T cell repertoires in COVID-19. This CDR3 is built from 13 residues. The V and J ends lost 1 base and 5 bases respectively, with 8 bases between them. The method was immunoSEQ multiplex PCR; TCRdb's version includes in-frame clones alone and lacks a portion of them. The data hold about 150,000 clones, with more than 65% observed a single time. This TCR derives from a woman aged 50 to 60 with acute or convalescent COVID-19. The genes are TRBV12-3 or TRBV12-4 and TRBJ1-1, with a tentative D call TRBD1 (6 bases). The specimen sequenced was peripheral blood. CDR3 sequence reads: CASSLGGQTEAFF. The CDR3 DNA sequence: TGTGCCAGCAGTTTAGGGGGGCAAACTGAAGCTTTCTTT.